A single sample is the source of the 17 T cell receptor beta chains below, sequenced in a study of blood T cell repertoires in COVID-19. The protocol was immunoSEQ multiplex PCR, while the TCRdb copy is restricted to in-frame clones and leaves out a portion. The table includes roughly 180,000 clones, about 84% detected once. Sequencing input: peripheral blood. These receptors were collected from a human donor in a cohort sampled during active COVID-19.

J is TRBJ1-3 and V is TRBV7-9; D gene uncertain. The CDR3 length is 15 residues. V was clipped by 4 bases and J by 4 bases, with 14 bases between them. Germline CDR1 reads SEHNR; CDR2 reads FQNEAQ (reference sequence). As DNA, the CDR3 is TGTGCCAGCAGCTCCACCCGGACTCCAGGAAACACCATATATTTT. It translates to CASSSTRTPGNTIYF.

The chain couples TRBV24-1 to TRBJ2-7; 8 bases align to TRBD1. CDR1 and CDR2 (germline): KGHDR, SFDVKD. With 5 bases clipped from V and 2 bases from J, the junction kept 13 bases outside the gene matches. The CDR3 is 17 residues long. This CDR3 reads CATSAQTRQGRTYEQYF. CDR3 coding DNA: TGTGCCACCAGTGCCCAAACCCGACAGGGGAGAACCTACGAGCAGTACTTC.

The V gene is TRBV10-2, the J gene TRBJ1-1; the match to TRBD1 covers 9 bases. The CDR3 extends over 15 amino acids. Losses at the gene ends were 6 bases for V and 1 base for J; bases not matched to a gene: 6. The germline CDR1 and CDR2 sequences are WSHSY and SAAADI. The CDR3 DNA follows: TGCGCCAGCAGAGGGGGACAGGGTACGAACACTGAAGCTTTCTTT. This codes for CASRGGQGTNTEAFF.

The rearrangement uses TRBV15 and TRBJ2-7; tentative D call: TRBD1 (6 bases). The CDR3 covers 14 residues. Trimming removed 5 bases from V and 2 bases from J, with 13 bases in between. CDR1 is LNHNV, CDR2 YYDKDF, per germline (reference sequence). Here the CDR3 DNA reads TGTGCCACCAGCCACCGACAGGAGCCCTACGAGCAGTACTTC. This gives the protein CATSHRQEPYEQYF.

This clone was recorded once. The V call is TRBV5-4, the J call TRBJ1-2; possible D gene TRBD1, 6 bases. The CDR3 loop spans 14 amino acids. Germline V gives CDR1 SGHNT, CDR2 YYREEE (reference sequence). V lost 0 bases and J 8 bases, leaving 14 bases between the germline ends. CDR3 sequence: CASSLDTGMGGYTF. As DNA, the CDR3 is TGTGCCAGCAGCTTGGATACAGGGATGGGAGGCTACACCTTC.

The J gene is TRBJ2-2, the V gene TRBV30; a weak D match, TRBD1 (6 bases). The CDR3 is made up of 14 amino acids. V was clipped by 5 bases and J by 10 bases, with 20 bases between them. Looked up from germline, CDR1 is GTSNPN and CDR2 is SVGIG (reference sequence). For the CDR3, the DNA is TGTGCCTGGGATGACAGGCCGAAGGTTCAGGAGCTGTTTTTT. It codes for CAWDDRPKVQELFF.

The V call is TRBV11-2, the J call TRBJ2-1, with 14 bases that match TRBD2. CDR1 and CDR2 from the germline V gene are SGHAT and FQNNGV. This CDR3 region has 18 residues. V lost 5 bases, J lost 0 bases, and 6 bases stayed unmatched. The CDR3 is CASSRGTSGGLSYNEQFF. CDR3 coding DNA: TGTGCCAGCAGCCGAGGGACTAGCGGGGGCCTCTCCTACAATGAGCAGTTCTTC.

The chain links TRBV9 to TRBJ2-6, with no clear D. Germline CDR1 and CDR2: SGDLS and YYNGEE. V was clipped by 0 bases and J by 0 bases, with 10 bases between them. This CDR3 spans 17 amino acids. CDR3: CASSVGAFASGANVLTF. Here the CDR3 DNA reads TGTGCCAGCAGCGTAGGAGCTTTTGCCTCTGGGGCCAACGTCCTGACTTTC. Variable domain in full (rest from reference TRBV9 and TRBJ2-6): DSGVTQTPKHLITATGQRVTLRCSPRSGDLSVYWYQQSLDQGLQFLIQYYNGEERAKGNILERFSAQQFPDLHSELNLSSLELGDSALYFCASSVGAFASGANVLTFGAGSRLTVL.

This chain uses TRBV29-1 with TRBJ2-5, with D possibly TRBD2 on 6 matching bases. The germline V and J ends were trimmed by 6 bases and 5 bases, with 19 bases remaining between them. The CDR3 runs 14 residues. CDR1 and CDR2 (germline): SQVTM, ANQGSEA. CDR3 coding DNA: TGCAGCGTCATAATTGGGGGGTCAATGGAGACCCAGTACTTC. Its protein is CSVIIGGSMETQYF.

The chain has TRBV11-2 and TRBJ1-1, with unresolved D. The length of the CDR3 is 14 residues. The V end was cut by 1 base, the J end by 1 base, with 7 bases between. Germline lookup yields CDR1 SGHAT and CDR2 FQNNGV. The CDR3 sequence: CASSLGAANTEAFF. For the CDR3, the DNA is TGTGCCAGCAGCTTAGGTGCGGCGAACACTGAAGCTTTCTTT.

V usage is TRBV19 and J usage is TRBJ2-3; 7 bases map to TRBD1. Trimming at V came to 4 bases and at J to 1 base, leaving 11 bases not matched to a gene. Per the germline V gene, CDR1 is LNHDA and CDR2 is SQIVND (reference sequence). CDR3 length: 17 amino acids. Here the CDR3 reads CASSTNPRQGGTDTQYF. The CDR3 nucleotides read TGTGCCAGTAGTACCAATCCAAGACAGGGCGGCACAGATACGCAGTATTTT.

The chain carries TRBV10-3 and TRBJ2-3, with 9 bases matching TRBD1. With 6 bases clipped from V and 5 bases from J, the junction kept 6 bases outside the gene matches. Germline V gives CDR1 ENHRY, CDR2 SYGVKD. CDR3 length: 14 amino acids. CDR3 residues: CAISRDRGRDTQYF. CDR3 DNA: TGTGCCATCAGCCGCGACAGGGGGAGAGATACGCAGTATTTT.

This chain uses TRBV23-1 with TRBJ2-1; D call uncertain. TRBV23-1 is classed as an ORF, of uncertain function. The V end was cut by 3 bases, the J end by 0 bases, with 9 bases between. CDR3 length: 15 residues. The CDR3 DNA is TGCGCCAGCAGTCATAAGAGCTGCTCCTACAATGAGCAGTTCTTC. As protein: CASSHKSCSYNEQFF.

The sample holds one count of this clone. The chain is built from TRBV5-1 and TRBJ2-1; 9 positions match TRBD1. V trimming: 4 bases; J trimming: 5 bases; junction bases outside the gene matches: 10. The CDR3 covers 16 residues. CDR1 SGHRS and CDR2 YFSETQ come from the germline V gene. This CDR3 is CASSLKWGQGNNEQFF. CDR3 sequence (DNA): TGCGCCAGCAGCCTTAAGTGGGGACAGGGCAACAATGAGCAGTTCTTC.

The rearrangement links TRBV5-1 to TRBJ2-7; TRBD1 agrees at 7 bases. J gave up 7 bases and V 4 bases, and 17 bases lay outside the gene matches. The CDR3 spans 16 residues. Germline loops: CDR1 SGHRS, CDR2 YFSETQ. CDR3 DNA sequence: TGCGCCAGCAGCAACGTGGTGGGGGACAGCGTTTTGGAGCAGTACTTC. Residues: CASSNVVGDSVLEQYF.

The gene calls are TRBV4-2 and TRBJ2-7; 7 bases line up with TRBD2. The CDR3 has 15 amino acids. The V gene end was trimmed by 2 bases and the J gene end by 3 bases; junction bases not matched to a gene: 7. Germline CDR1 is LGHNA and CDR2 is YNFKEQ. The CDR3 loop is CASSQFSGDIYEQYF. Written as DNA, the CDR3 is TGTGCCAGCAGCCAATTCAGCGGGGATATCTACGAGCAGTACTTC.

The gene calls are TRBV13 and TRBJ1-2; tentatively, D is TRBD1 (6 bases). The CDR3 has 14 amino acids. V lost 0 bases and J lost 3, with 8 bases in between. The V gene's germline CDR1 is PRHDT and CDR2 FYEKMQ (reference sequence). The CDR3 bases are TGTGCCAGCAGCTTAGGCGAGGGGGACTATGGCTACACCTTC. This sequence encodes CASSLGEGDYGYTF.